The clone carrying this TCR beta chain was observed a handful of times. The repertoire was sequenced with immunoSEQ multiplex PCR; TCRdb's copy has only in-frame clones and lacks some. The table shows 100,000 to 150,000 clones, with 75% to 95% occurring only once. This sample is part of a study of T cell responses to AZD1222 COVID-19 vaccine. Looking at the study overall: Some second doses came at about 4 weeks and others at about 12 weeks; these were pooled.

Trimming removed 0 bases at V and 2 bases at J, with 4 bases between. CDR3 size: 13 residues. From germline, CDR1 is MRHNA and CDR2 SNTAGT. The specimen comprised peripheral blood, sampled on day 0 of AZD1222 vaccination. The chain uses TRBV6-4 and TRBJ1-1; D unclear. This TCR derives from an adult in good health. The CDR3 spells CASSDSDNTEAFF. The CDR3 DNA is TGTGCCAGCAGTGACTCGGACAACACTGAAGCTTTCTTT.